This TCR beta chain was found in a study of blood T cell repertoires in COVID-19. The repertoire was sequenced with immunoSEQ multiplex PCR; TCRdb's copy has only in-frame clones and lacks some. In the table there are around 100,000 clones, around nine tenths of which are singletons. Germline CDR1 reads GTSNPN; CDR2 reads SVGIG (reference sequence). The CDR3 loop spans 12 amino acids. Trimming took off 0 bases at V and 8 bases at J, with 5 bases between the two ends. This TCR was sampled from a man aged 65-85 years with acute or convalescent COVID-19. The gene calls are TRBV30 and TRBJ1-6; D gene unclear. The sequenced sample was peripheral blood. The CDR3 coding sequence is TGTGCCTGGAGTGTACTTGATTCACCCCTCCACTTT. Its protein is CAWSVLDSPLHF. Full variable domain (remainder filled in from reference TRBV30 and TRBJ1-6): SQTIHQWPATLVQPVGSPLSLECTVEGTSNPNLYWYRQAAGRGLQLLFYSVGIGQISSEVPQNLSASRPQDRQFILSSKKLLLSDSGFYLCAWSVLDSPLHFGNGTRLTVT.